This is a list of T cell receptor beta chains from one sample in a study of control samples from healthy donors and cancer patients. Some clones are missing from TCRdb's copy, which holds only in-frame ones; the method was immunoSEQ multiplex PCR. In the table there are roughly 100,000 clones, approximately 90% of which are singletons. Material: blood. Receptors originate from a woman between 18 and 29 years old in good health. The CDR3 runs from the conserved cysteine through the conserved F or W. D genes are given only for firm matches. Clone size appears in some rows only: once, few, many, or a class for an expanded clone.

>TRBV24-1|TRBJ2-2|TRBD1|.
CATSDKQGDTGELFF
TGTGCCACCAGTGATAAACAGGGGGACACCGGGGAGCTGTTTTTT
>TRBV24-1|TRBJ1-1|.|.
CATSDFGGSEAFF
TGTGCCACCAGTGATTTCGGGGGGAGTGAAGCTTTCTTT
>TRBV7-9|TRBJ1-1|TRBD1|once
CASSPGQGMNTEAFF
TGTGCCAGCAGCCCAGGACAGGGTATGAACACTGAAGCTTTCTTT
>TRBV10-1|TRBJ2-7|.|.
CATGTSGAYEQYF
TGCGCCACTGGGACTTCGGGGGCCTACGAGCAGTACTTC
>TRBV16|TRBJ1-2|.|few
CASSLIGEPGDGYTF
TGTGCCAGCAGCCTTATTGGGGAGCCTGGGGATGGCTACACCTTC
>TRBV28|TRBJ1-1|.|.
CASAVVGGMVTEAFF
TGTGCCAGCGCCGTCGTCGGGGGTATGGTCACTGAAGCTTTCTTT
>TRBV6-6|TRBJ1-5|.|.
CASRLGDQPQHF
TGTGCCAGCAGGCTAGGGGATCAGCCCCAGCATTTT
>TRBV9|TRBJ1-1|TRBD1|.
CASSGNGREGANTEAFF
TGTGCCAGCAGCGGAAACGGGAGGGAGGGGGCGAACACTGAAGCTTTCTTT
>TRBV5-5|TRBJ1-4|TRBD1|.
CASSLGMGQGSNEKLFF
TGTGCCAGCAGCCTTGGAATGGGACAGGGAAGTAATGAAAAACTGTTTTTT
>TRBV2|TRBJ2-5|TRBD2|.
CASTSGRLQETQYF
TGTGCCAGCACTAGCGGGCGACTTCAAGAGACCCAGTACTTC
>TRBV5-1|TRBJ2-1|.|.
CASSSVRWRGYLYNEQFF
TGCGCCAGCAGCTCCGTCCGTTGGAGGGGGTATCTCTACAATGAGCAGTTCTTC
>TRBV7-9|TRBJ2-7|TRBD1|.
CASSSWDRSYEQYF
TGTGCCAGCAGCTCCTGGGACAGATCCTACGAGCAGTACTTC
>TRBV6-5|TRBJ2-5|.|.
CASKVLHSLGETQYF
TGTGCCAGCAAGGTTCTGCACTCCCTAGGGGAGACCCAGTACTTC
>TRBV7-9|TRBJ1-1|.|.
CASSPLFGVNMNTEAFF
TGTGCCAGCAGCCCCCTTTTCGGCGTGAACATGAACACTGAAGCTTTCTTT
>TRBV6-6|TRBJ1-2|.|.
CASSRDRQLYGYTF
TGTGCCAGCAGTAGGGACCGCCAACTCTATGGCTACACCTTC
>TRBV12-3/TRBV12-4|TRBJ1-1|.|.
CASSSDSPIEAFF
TGTGCCAGCAGTTCGGACAGCCCTATTGAAGCTTTCTTT
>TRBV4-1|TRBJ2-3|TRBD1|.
CASSQEGTETDTQYF
TGCGCCAGCAGCCAAGAAGGGACAGAAACAGATACGCAGTATTTT
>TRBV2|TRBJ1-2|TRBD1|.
CASSRQGARYGYTF
TGTGCCAGCAGCCGACAGGGGGCCCGCTATGGCTACACCTTC
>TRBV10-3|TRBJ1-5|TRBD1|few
CAISESDRGSNQPQHF
TGTGCCATCAGTGAGTCGGACAGGGGCTCCAATCAGCCCCAGCATTTT
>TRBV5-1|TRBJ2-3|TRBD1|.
CASSPGQGPEDTQYF
TGCGCCAGCAGCCCTGGACAGGGCCCGGAAGATACGCAGTATTTT
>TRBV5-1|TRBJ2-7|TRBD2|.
CASSLRTSSYKQYF
TGCGCCAGCAGCTTAAGGACTAGTAGCTACAAGCAGTACTTC
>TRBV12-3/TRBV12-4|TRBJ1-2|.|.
CASSFGQGIGYTF
TGTGCCAGCAGTTTTGGGCAGGGGATTGGCTACACCTTC
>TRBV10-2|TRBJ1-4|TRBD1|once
CASKGTGGATNEKLFF
TGCGCCAGCAAAGGGACAGGGGGAGCAACTAATGAAAAACTGTTTTTT
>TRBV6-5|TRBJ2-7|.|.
CASSPFPGDEQYF
TGTGCCAGCAGTCCATTCCCAGGGGACGAGCAGTACTTC
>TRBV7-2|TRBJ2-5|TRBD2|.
CASSPRGSSKTQYF
TGTGCCAGCAGCCCCCGCGGGAGTAGCAAGACCCAGTACTTC
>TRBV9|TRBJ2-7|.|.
CASSVGTVGNEQYF
TGTGCCAGCAGCGTAGGGACAGTCGGGAACGAGCAGTACTTC
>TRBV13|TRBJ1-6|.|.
CASSLGTRGSPLHF
TGTGCCAGCAGCTTAGGCACCCGAGGGTCACCCCTCCACTTT
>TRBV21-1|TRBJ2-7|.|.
CASSQRGHRDRASYEQYF
TGTGCCAGCAGCCAAAGGGGACACCGGGACAGAGCGTCCTACGAGCAGTACTTC
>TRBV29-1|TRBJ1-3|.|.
CSVRPVGGNTIYF
TGCAGCGTACGCCCGGTTGGTGGAAACACCATATATTTT
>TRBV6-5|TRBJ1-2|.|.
CASFTRGGYTF
TGTGCCAGCTTCACTCGGGGAGGCTACACCTTC
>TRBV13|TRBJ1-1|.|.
CASSMAVGNTEAFF
TGTGCCAGCAGCATGGCGGTTGGCAACACTGAAGCTTTCTTT
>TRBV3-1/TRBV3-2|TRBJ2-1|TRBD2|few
CASRVAGEGEQFF
TGTGCCAGCAGAGTAGCGGGAGAGGGTGAGCAGTTCTTC
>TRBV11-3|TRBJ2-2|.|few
CASSPRALRTGELFF
TGTGCCAGCAGCCCGAGGGCCTTGAGGACCGGGGAGCTGTTTTTT
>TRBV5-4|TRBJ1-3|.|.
CASSSPRGSGNTIYF
TGTGCCAGCAGCTCGCCCAGAGGGAGTGGAAACACCATATATTTT
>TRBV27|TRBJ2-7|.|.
CASRLGAHVSYEQYF
TGTGCCAGCAGGTTAGGAGCGCATGTCTCCTACGAGCAGTACTTC
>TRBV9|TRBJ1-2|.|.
CASSTQQGVYGYTF
TGTGCCAGCAGCACCCAACAGGGCGTCTATGGCTACACCTTC
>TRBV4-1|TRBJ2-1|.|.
CASSQGAYEQFF
TGCGCCAGCAGCCAAGGAGCTTATGAGCAGTTCTTC
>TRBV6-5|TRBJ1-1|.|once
CASTERRENTEAFF
TGTGCCAGCACCGAAAGACGGGAAAACACTGAAGCTTTCTTT
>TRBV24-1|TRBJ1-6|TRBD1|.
CATSEFGTGNYNSPLHF
TGTGCCACCAGTGAGTTCGGGACAGGAAATTATAATTCACCCCTCCACTTT